Below, 25 T cell receptor beta chains from the same sample are listed, as sequenced in a study of response to subunit inactivated influenza vaccine. TCRdb reprocessed the RT-PCR reads with MiXCR, giving one entry per CDR3 protein. Of 450,000 to 600,000 distinct CDR3 sequences in the sample, 7.6% were seen once. The input for sequencing was PBMCs from blood, taken about 23 months after vaccination. The receptor set was obtained from a man aged 50 to 75 who received an inactivated influenza vaccine.

The sample holds a few counts of this clonotype. CDR3 DNA sequence: TGCAGCGTGGGAGCAGGGGGTTCCGATAGCAATCAGCCCCAGCATTTT. Encoded protein: CSVGAGGSDSNQPQHF. V usage is TRBV29-1 and J usage is TRBJ1-5, with TRBD1 matching over 7 bases. V lost 6 bases, J lost 0 bases, and 11 bases stayed unmatched. CDR3 length: 16 residues. CDR1 and CDR2 (germline): SQVTM, ANQGSEA.

This clonotype was observed a handful of times. V usage is TRBV7-2 and J usage is TRBJ2-7; TRBD1 or TRBD2 may be the D gene (5 bases each). The germline gives CDR1 SGHTA, CDR2 FQGNSA. Trimming took off 5 bases at V and 6 bases at J, with 14 bases between the two ends. CDR3 length equals 13 residues. The CDR3 loop is CASSIGTGLEQYF. The CDR3 nucleotides read TGTGCCAGCAGCATTGGGACCGGTCTCGAGCAGTACTTC.

This clonotype was detected only a few times. The J gene is TRBJ1-4, the V gene TRBV7-2, with 8 bases matching TRBD1. The CDR3 contains 14 residues. V was pared by 5 bases and J by 4 bases, with 3 bases of the junction left unmatched. CDR1 SGHTA and CDR2 FQGNSA come from the germline V gene. Here the CDR3 reads CASSRQGNNEKLFF. The CDR3 nucleotides are TGTGCCAGCAGCCGACAGGGGAATAATGAAAAACTGTTTTTT.

V is TRBV5-5 and J is TRBJ2-7; 7 nucleotides match TRBD2. Germline CDR1 is SGHKS and CDR2 is YYEKEE (reference sequence). Trimming at V came to 4 bases and at J to 4 bases, leaving 11 bases not matched to a gene. The CDR3 has 15 residues. The CDR3 is CASSPSLAERYEQYF. In nucleotides, the CDR3 is TGTGCCAGCAGCCCCTCCCTAGCGGAACGGTACGAGCAGTACTTC.

This clonotype has a count of ten or more. The genes are TRBV4-1 and TRBJ1-6; 7 bases match TRBD1. CDR1 MGHRA and CDR2 YSYEKL come from the germline V gene. The CDR3 is 15 amino acids. Losses at the gene ends were 1 base for V and 7 bases for J; bases not matched to a gene: 4. CDR3 loop: CASSQGDRLNSPLHF. The CDR3 DNA follows: TGCGCCAGCAGCCAAGGGGACAGACTCAATTCACCCCTCCACTTT.

The table lists this clonotype with many counts. This chain links TRBV29-1 with TRBJ1-2; 9 bases are a match to TRBD1. J was trimmed by 4 bases and V by 6 bases; bases with no gene match: 6. The CDR3 covers 13 residues. The germline V gene encodes CDR1 SQVTM and CDR2 ANQGSEA. CDR3 DNA sequence: TGCAGCGTACCGGGACAGGGTTTCTATGGCTACACCTTC. Translated: CSVPGQGFYGYTF.

The sample holds many counts of this clonotype. The chain joins TRBV7-9 to TRBJ2-1; D is unclear. There are 16 residues in the CDR3. Germline CDR1 reads SEHNR; CDR2 reads FQNEAQ (reference sequence). Trimming cost V 2 bases and J 2 bases, with 13 bases left between them. CDR3 bases: TGTGCCAGCAGCTTATTCGCGACACAGACCTACAATGAGCAGTTCTTC. Protein: CASSLFATQTYNEQFF. The whole variable domain, remainder taken from reference TRBV7-9 and TRBJ2-1, is DTGVSQNPRHKITKRGQNVTFRCDPISEHNRLYWYRQTLGQGPEFLTYFQNEAQLEKSRLLSDRFSAERPKGSFSTLEIQRTEQGDSAMYLCASSLFATQTYNEQFFGPGTRLTVL.

The sample holds many counts of this clonotype. V usage is TRBV12-3 or TRBV12-4 and J usage is TRBJ2-1; TRBD2 might be the D (6 bases). This CDR3 has 15 residues. The V end lost 3 bases, the J end lost 5 bases, and 14 bases lay between the germline ends. The CDR3, as DNA: TGTGCCAGCAGTTTCAGGAGGGTGGTGGACAATGAGCAGTTCTTC. It encodes CASSFRRVVDNEQFF.

V gene TRBV12-3 or TRBV12-4 combines with J gene TRBJ2-5; D unclear. V lost 3 bases to trimming and J lost 5 bases, with 13 bases between them. CDR3 size: 14 residues. The CDR3 nucleotides are TGTGCCAGCAGTTTGACACCCGACCTTGAGACCCAGTACTTC. It translates to CASSLTPDLETQYF.

The V gene is TRBV12-3 or TRBV12-4, the J gene TRBJ2-5, with 14 bases that match TRBD2. The CDR3 runs 15 residues. V trimming: 6 bases; J trimming: 4 bases; junction bases outside the gene matches: 4. In DNA, the CDR3 is TGTGCCAGCAGCCCCGGGACTAGCGGGAGAGAGACCCAGTACTTC. This encodes CASSPGTSGRETQYF.

This clonotype was observed at least ten times. CDR3 protein: CASSRQGQGAIKNIQYF. For the CDR3, the DNA is TGTGCCAGCAGCCGCCAAGGACAGGGGGCAATCAAAAACATTCAGTACTTC. J is TRBJ2-4 and V is TRBV7-8; 11 bases are shared with TRBD1. This CDR3 has 17 amino acids. Germline assignment: CDR1 SGHVS and CDR2 FQNEAQ. V lost 5 bases and J lost 3; bases outside the gene matches: 9.

This clonotype was counted ten times or more. The rearrangement links TRBV29-1 to TRBJ2-3, with D perhaps TRBD1 (6 bases). V was trimmed by 5 bases and J by 1 base, leaving 13 bases between them. CDR3 size: 14 residues. Looked up from germline, CDR1 is SQVTM and CDR2 is ANQGSEA. CDR3 DNA sequence: TGCAGCGTTCCGACAGGTCATGGCACAGATACGCAGTATTTT. Amino acids: CSVPTGHGTDTQYF.

In this sample, this clonotype turned up a few times. The chain joins TRBV2 to TRBJ2-2; 8 bases are shared with TRBD1. This CDR3 contains 14 residues. The V gene end was trimmed by 8 bases and the J gene end by 1 base; junction bases not matched to a gene: 3. From germline, CDR1 is SNHLY and CDR2 FYNNEI. This CDR3 is CASGGTGNTGELFF. DNA of the CDR3: TGTGCCAGCGGAGGGACAGGGAACACCGGGGAGCTGTTTTTT.

This clonotype was detected only once. This may be a read error: a much more frequent sequence differs by one nucleotide. The chain carries TRBV7-2 and TRBJ2-2; D tentatively reads TRBD1 or TRBD2 (5 bases each). Germline loops: CDR1 SGHTA, CDR2 FQGNSA. The V and J ends lost 6 bases and 1 base respectively, with 12 bases between them. The CDR3 loop spans 15 amino acids. CDR3 bases: TGTGCCAGCAGGAGGGCCCAGGGGAACACCGGGGAGCTGTTTTTT. Its translation is CASRRAQGNTGELFF.

This clonotype was detected a few times. The chain employs TRBV5-1 and TRBJ1-5; TRBD1 aligns across 7 bases. Unmatched junction bases numbered 4, after V lost 4 bases and J lost 0 bases. The CDR3 is 15 residues long. Per the germline V gene, CDR1 is SGHRS and CDR2 is YFSETQ. The CDR3 sequence: CASSQTGSSNQPQHF. For the CDR3, the DNA is TGCGCCAGCAGCCAGACAGGGTCTAGCAATCAGCCCCAGCATTTT.

This clonotype was counted between two and nine times. The rearrangement joins TRBV20-1 to TRBJ2-7, with 11 bases that match TRBD1. This CDR3 comprises 14 residues. V dropped 3 bases and J dropped 5; count of bases not matched to a gene: 6. Germline CDR1 reads DFQATT; CDR2 reads SNEGSKA (reference sequence). The CDR3 nucleotides are TGCAGTGCTAGGACCGGGACAGGGGGGGACGAGCAGTACTTC. This gives the protein CSARTGTGGDEQYF.

Many counts were recorded for this clonotype. The V gene is TRBV7-9, the J gene TRBJ2-7, with D maybe TRBD1 (6 bases). V lost 0 bases to trimming and J lost 9 bases, with 15 bases between them. This CDR3 region has 14 residues. Germline values: CDR1 SEHNR, CDR2 FQNEAQ (reference sequence). The CDR3 sequence is CASSLAGHGKGQYF. The CDR3 DNA sequence: TGTGCCAGCAGCTTAGCGGGACACGGAAAGGGGCAGTACTTC.

The V call is TRBV24-1, the J call TRBJ2-7; 12 bases fit TRBD1. V was clipped by 5 bases and J by 0 bases; unmatched bases: 7. The CDR3 is 17 amino acids. Germline assignment: CDR1 KGHDR and CDR2 SFDVKD. In DNA, the CDR3 is TGTGCCACCAGTGGTTCCCCGGGACAGGGGGCCTCCTACGAGCAGTACTTC. It codes for CATSGSPGQGASYEQYF.

This clonotype was detected only a few times. The chain employs TRBV4-2 and TRBJ1-4; D is perhaps TRBD1 (5 bases). The CDR3 totals 16 residues. Germline lookup yields CDR1 LGHNA and CDR2 YNFKEQ. V was cut by 0 bases and J by 3 bases, with 11 bases left in between. The CDR3 here is CASSQDQGPANEKLFF. For the CDR3, the DNA is TGTGCCAGCAGCCAAGATCAGGGCCCTGCTAATGAAAAACTGTTTTTT.

This clonotype was detected only a few times. The V call is TRBV6-1, the J call TRBJ2-5; TRBD2 aligns across 14 bases. Unmatched junction bases numbered 7, after V lost 8 bases and J lost 2 bases. From germline, CDR1 is MNHNS and CDR2 SASEGT. The CDR3 extends over 16 amino acids. CDR3 region: CASQPGLAGGQETQYF. The DNA of the CDR3 is TGTGCCAGCCAGCCTGGACTAGCGGGAGGACAAGAGACCCAGTACTTC.

This clonotype has a handful of counts. The rearrangement uses TRBV20-1 and TRBJ2-5; 7 bases are shared with TRBD2. The V segment lost 5 bases and the J segment 5 bases; nucleotides outside the gene matches: 14. Germline assignment: CDR1 DFQATT and CDR2 SNEGSKA (reference sequence). The CDR3 runs 15 residues. CDR3 residues: CSAVGRGRASETQYF. In DNA form, the CDR3 reads TGCAGTGCTGTGGGGAGAGGGAGGGCCTCGGAGACCCAGTACTTC.

This clonotype was counted only a few times. V and J are TRBV7-6 and TRBJ2-7, with 7 bases aligning to TRBD2. V shed 5 bases, J shed 7 bases, and the junction held 11 bases outside the gene matches. CDR3 length equals 14 residues. Germline loops: CDR1 SGHVS, CDR2 FNYEAQ. The CDR3 bases are TGTGCCAGCAGCCCCGGGGTAGCGGGTGGGGAGCAGTACTTC. Protein sequence: CASSPGVAGGEQYF.

In this sample, this clonotype turned up many times. The V gene is TRBV15, the J gene TRBJ1-3, with D unresolved. V was shortened by 3 bases and J by 5 bases, with 17 bases between the two germline ends. The CDR3 spans 16 residues. Per germline, CDR1 LNHNV and CDR2 YYDKDF (reference sequence). The CDR3 spells CATSRERRVLRNTIYF. CDR3 nucleotide sequence: TGTGCCACCAGCAGGGAGCGGAGGGTTTTGAGAAACACCATATATTTT.

The chain couples TRBV11-1 to TRBJ2-1; maybe TRBD2 (6 bases). V lost 5 bases to trimming and J lost 9 bases, with 20 bases between them. The CDR3 covers 15 residues. Germline CDR1 SGHAT, CDR2 FQDESV (reference sequence). CDR3 nucleotides: TGTGCCAGCAGCCAGGAGGCCCGGGACTCAAGTGAGCAGTTCTTC. It codes for CASSQEARDSSEQFF.

This clonotype was seen more than once but under ten times. The chain joins TRBV27 to TRBJ2-5; D not resolved. This CDR3 region has 12 residues. The germline gives CDR1 MNHEY, CDR2 SMNVEV (reference sequence). V was cut by 10 bases and J by 5 bases, with 14 bases left in between. The CDR3 region has the DNA TGTGCCACACTTAGCCTCGGGGAGACCCAGTACTTC. Translation gives CATLSLGETQYF.